This T cell receptor (beta chain) was captured in a study of regulatory T cells in long-lasting Graves disease. Concerning this clonotype itself: Its antigen is undetermined.

Library construction for TCR beta used iRepertoire HTBI primers and Arm-PCR of CDR3 regions. TCRdb ran MiXCR on the multiplex PCR reads and lists one entry per CDR3 protein. This sample has roughly 700,000 distinct CDR3 sequences, with about 32% found just once. Study results and caveats: Few sampled subjects may have lowered accuracy. Favored gene segments in persistent disease were TRBV28, TRBJ1-2 and TRBJ2-5.

Germline assignment: CDR1 SQVTM and CDR2 ANQGSEA. Trimming pared 3 bases from V and 6 bases from J, leaving 15 bases between. There are 13 residues in the CDR3. Time point in this sample: persistent/refractory GD, antithyroid drugs over 5 years with positive TRAb. The TCR library was made from RNA that had been extracted from PBMCs in TRIzol. V gene TRBV29-1 combines with J gene TRBJ2-7, with a weak D call TRBD1 (6 bases). This clonotype was obtained from a female donor with Graves disease. This specimen was peripheral blood mononuclear cells (PBMCs), taken when the disease was refractory, from a patient treated with antithyroid drugs. Here the CDR3 reads CSVERGSLGEQYF. CDR3 bases: TGCAGCGTTGAGAGGGGGAGTTTAGGCGAGCAGTACTTC.